This entry lists 27 T cell receptor beta chains sequenced from one sample in a study of cytomegalovirus exposure and HLA in healthy donors. TCRdb's table, derived via immunoSEQ multiplex PCR, lists solely in-frame clones and lacks some. The data show about 140,000 clones, just under 85% seen once. Source material: PBMCs. These TCRs come from a woman aged 30 to 39 in good health and CMV-seronegative.

This chain joins TRBV12-5 and TRBJ1-2, with 12 nucleotides matching TRBD1. The V gene end was trimmed by 2 bases and the J gene end by 4 bases; junction bases not matched to a gene: 5. Germline V gives CDR1 LGHNT, CDR2 FRNRAP. The CDR3 has 16 residues. The CDR3 coding sequence is TGTGCTAGTGGTTTGCCGGGACAGGGGGCAATCTATGGCTACACCTTC. This encodes CASGLPGQGAIYGYTF.

The rearrangement links TRBV2 to TRBJ2-5; possible D gene TRBD2, 7 bases. CDR3 size: 12 residues. Deletions cut 7 bases from V and 5 bases from J, with 11 bases between. Per the germline V gene, CDR1 is SNHLY and CDR2 is FYNNEI. CDR3 loop: CASTGGLETQYF. The CDR3 coding sequence is TGTGCCAGCACCGGGGGGCTGGAGACCCAGTACTTC.

This clone was picked up a small number of times. V usage is TRBV20-1 and J usage is TRBJ1-5; D is uncertain. Germline values: CDR1 DFQATT, CDR2 SNEGSKA (reference sequence). The V end lost 6 bases, the J end lost 3 bases, and 6 bases lay between the germline ends. CDR3 length equals 11 residues. The CDR3 DNA is TGCAGTGCGGGCCACAATCAGCCCCAGCATTTT. This sequence encodes CSAGHNQPQHF.

This chain joins TRBV7-3 and TRBJ1-1, with D unclear. Trimming shortened V by 0 bases and J by 1 base, and 6 bases separated the two germline ends. Germline lookup yields CDR1 SGHTA and CDR2 FQGTGA. The CDR3 loop spans 14 amino acids. The CDR3 coding sequence is TGTGCCAGCAGCTTAACGGGCCCGAACACTGAAGCTTTCTTT. Amino acids: CASSLTGPNTEAFF.

The chain combines TRBV18 with TRBJ2-1; no clear D. This CDR3 is built from 14 residues. CDR1 is KGHSH, CDR2 LQKENI, per germline. The V and J ends lost 4 bases and 5 bases respectively, with 12 bases between them. The CDR3 here is CASSHPARDNEQFF. CDR3 DNA: TGTGCCAGCTCACATCCGGCTCGGGACAATGAGCAGTTCTTC.

The chain employs TRBV18 and TRBJ1-2, with D unresolved. Trimming took off 1 base at V and 4 bases at J, with 10 bases between the two ends. The CDR3 sequence is 14 residues long. In germline, CDR1 is KGHSH, CDR2 LQKENI. CDR3 DNA sequence: TGTGCCAGCTCACCACTGGCTGAAGTCTATGGCTACACCTTC. Its protein is CASSPLAEVYGYTF.

The chain links TRBV7-9 to TRBJ2-2; no clear D. CDR1 and CDR2 (germline): SEHNR, FQNEAQ (reference sequence). V gave up 1 base and J gave up 4 bases, with 7 bases separating them. This CDR3 has 14 amino acids. CDR3 amino acids: CASSLVASTGELFF. The CDR3 DNA follows: TGTGCCAGCAGCTTAGTGGCCAGCACCGGGGAGCTGTTTTTT.

The chain employs TRBV7-4 and TRBJ1-2; D call uncertain. V lost 2 bases and J lost 6, with 13 bases in between. This CDR3 comprises 14 residues. The germline CDR1 and CDR2 sequences are SGHVT and SQSDAQ. CDR3 in DNA: TGTGCCAGCAGCTTATGCAGGTCTGTTAATGGCTACACCTTC. Amino acid sequence: CASSLCRSVNGYTF.

This chain uses TRBV7-2 with TRBJ1-1; 7 bases align to TRBD1. Losses at the gene ends were 5 bases for V and 0 bases for J; bases not matched to a gene: 3. This CDR3 spans 14 amino acids. Germline CDR1 is SGHTA and CDR2 is FQGNSA. The CDR3, as DNA: TGTGCCAGCAGCCGGACAGGAGTGAACACTGAAGCTTTCTTT. Translated, it gives CASSRTGVNTEAFF.

The rearrangement joins TRBV5-4 to TRBJ2-3, with D perhaps TRBD2 (7 bases). Germline values: CDR1 SGHNT, CDR2 YYREEE (reference sequence). The CDR3 totals 15 residues. V gave up 2 bases and J gave up 3 bases, with 13 bases separating them. The CDR3 sequence is CASSFEGGPTDTQYF. CDR3 coding DNA: TGTGCCAGCAGCTTTGAGGGGGGGCCGACAGATACGCAGTATTTT.

Points on this clone: The same CDR3 arises from other DNA sequences in this sample as well. The chain joins TRBV5-1 to TRBJ2-1, with D possibly TRBD2 on 6 matching bases. Trimming stripped 0 bases from V and 4 bases from J, with 8 bases between. The CDR3 runs 14 residues. Germline CDR1 reads SGHRS; CDR2 reads YFSETQ. Here the CDR3 DNA reads TGCGCCAGCAGCTTGGGGGACTCTTACAATGAGCAGTTCTTC. Encoded protein: CASSLGDSYNEQFF. The entire variable domain, with the rest obtained from reference TRBV5-1 and TRBJ2-1, is as follows: KAGVTQTPRYLIKTRGQQVTLSCSPISGHRSVSWYQQTPGQGLQFLFEYFSETQRNKGNFPGRFSGRQFSNSRSEMNVSTLELGDSALYLCASSLGDSYNEQFFGPGTRLTVL.

The chain is built from TRBV30 and TRBJ1-2; D perhaps matches TRBD1 (5 bases). Trimming removed 0 bases from V and 7 bases from J, with 12 bases in between. This CDR3 region has 13 residues. Germline V CDR1 and CDR2: GTSNPN, SVGIG (reference sequence). The CDR3 bases are TGTGCCTGGAGTGTAAGGGGTCTCAGTGGCTACACCTTC. It translates to CAWSVRGLSGYTF.

The rearrangement links TRBV29-1 to TRBJ2-5; D is unresolved. V was cut by 5 bases and J by 0 bases, with 16 bases left in between. CDR3 length: 15 amino acids. The germline V gene has CDR1 SQVTM and CDR2 ANQGSEA. CDR3 sequence: CSVHETTLYQETQYF. The CDR3 DNA follows: TGCAGCGTTCACGAGACAACCCTGTACCAAGAGACCCAGTACTTC.

V gene TRBV6-1 combines with J gene TRBJ1-2; 9 nucleotides align to TRBD1. Germline V gives CDR1 MNHNS, CDR2 SASEGT. V lost 6 bases, J lost 1 base, and 6 bases stayed unmatched. The CDR3 length is 15 residues. This CDR3 is CASRGTGILNYGYTF. Here the CDR3 DNA reads TGTGCCAGCAGGGGGACAGGGATTCTTAACTATGGCTACACCTTC.

This CDR3 reads CASTPRATNEKLFF. The CDR3 nucleotides are TGTGCCAGCACCCCCCGGGCAACTAATGAAAAACTGTTTTTT. The V gene is TRBV5-4, the J gene TRBJ1-4; D is unclear. V was shortened by 6 bases and J by 0 bases, with 9 bases between the two germline ends. The CDR3 consists of 14 residues. In germline, CDR1 is SGHNT, CDR2 YYREEE (reference sequence).

The chain has TRBV2 and TRBJ2-3; 7 bases map to TRBD1. CDR1 and CDR2 from the germline V gene are SNHLY and FYNNEI. J was trimmed by 0 bases and V by 6 bases; bases with no gene match: 6. The CDR3 is made up of 15 amino acids. CDR3 sequence reads: CASSPGTVSTDTQYF. CDR3 bases: TGTGCCAGCAGCCCTGGGACAGTGAGCACAGATACGCAGTATTTT.

This chain links TRBV10-3 with TRBJ2-5; perhaps TRBD1 as D (6 bases). CDR3 length equals 13 residues. Germline CDR1 is ENHRY and CDR2 is SYGVKD. Trimming removed 10 bases at V and 4 bases at J, with 16 bases between. In DNA form, the CDR3 reads TGTGCCACTAACGGACAGATAGGAGAGACCCAGTACTTC. This encodes CATNGQIGETQYF.

The chain is built from TRBV4-2 and TRBJ1-2, with unresolved D. The CDR3 totals 14 residues. The germline V gene encodes CDR1 LGHNA and CDR2 YNFKEQ. Trimming took 0 bases from V and 2 from J, leaving 7 bases between them. DNA of the CDR3: TGTGCCAGCAGCCAAGATCGACAAAACTATGGCTACACCTTC. This encodes CASSQDRQNYGYTF.

This chain connects TRBV4-1 to TRBJ2-1, with D possibly being TRBD2 (7 bases). CDR1 MGHRA and CDR2 YSYEKL come from the germline V gene. V lost 1 base and J lost 8, with 18 bases in between. The CDR3 has 16 residues. The CDR3 spells CASSQGEGGPVDEQFF. CDR3 bases: TGCGCCAGCAGCCAAGGTGAGGGGGGGCCCGTCGATGAGCAGTTCTTC.

The sample holds a few counts of this clone. The chain uses TRBV9 and TRBJ1-6; D gene ambiguous. V was cut by 4 bases and J by 7 bases, with 9 bases left in between. The CDR3 sequence is 13 residues long. The germline V gene has CDR1 SGDLS and CDR2 YYNGEE. CDR3 nucleotides: TGTGCCAGCAGCACCCGTACAAATTCACCCCTCCACTTT. This translates into CASSTRTNSPLHF.

This sequence joins TRBV9 and TRBJ1-3, with D tentatively TRBD1 (6 bases). Germline V lookup: CDR1 SGDLS, CDR2 YYNGEE. The CDR3 length is 15 residues. Trimming stripped 3 bases from V and 0 bases from J, with 10 bases between. CDR3 region: CASSGGGASGNTIYF. The CDR3 region has the DNA TGTGCCAGCAGCGGGGGGGGCGCCTCTGGAAACACCATATATTTT.

The chain carries TRBV7-3 and TRBJ2-5, with 7 bases matching TRBD1. The CDR3 consists of 14 residues. The V gene end was trimmed by 5 bases and the J gene end by 4 bases; junction bases not matched to a gene: 7. Germline loops: CDR1 SGHTA, CDR2 FQGTGA. CDR3 protein: CASSLRGRGETQYF. The CDR3 coding sequence is TGTGCCAGCAGCCTAAGGGGGCGCGGAGAGACCCAGTACTTC.

This rearrangement joins TRBV20-1 to TRBJ1-2, with D perhaps TRBD1 (5 bases). CDR1 and CDR2 (germline): DFQATT, SNEGSKA (reference sequence). This CDR3 has 11 amino acids. The V end was cut by 3 bases, the J end by 9 bases, with 11 bases between. The CDR3: CSASIRQSYTF. DNA for the CDR3: TGCAGTGCTAGTATCCGACAGAGCTACACCTTC.

The chain links TRBV5-1 to TRBJ2-5; 10 nucleotides match TRBD2. The CDR3 sequence is 17 residues long. Germline lookup yields CDR1 SGHRS and CDR2 YFSETQ. Trimming cost V 5 bases and J 5 bases; bases outside gene matches: 15. The CDR3: CASRITSGASARETQYF. The CDR3 bases are TGCGCCAGCAGAATCACTAGCGGGGCCTCCGCCCGGGAGACCCAGTACTTC.

The chain combines TRBV27 with TRBJ2-3; TRBD2 might be the D (5 bases). The germline V gene encodes CDR1 MNHEY and CDR2 SMNVEV (reference sequence). This CDR3 has 15 amino acids. The V end was cut by 3 bases, the J end by 2 bases, with 12 bases between. CDR3 protein: CASSFVWTSTDTQYF. CDR3 coding DNA: TGTGCCAGCAGTTTTGTATGGACTTCCACAGATACGCAGTATTTT.

The chain carries TRBV6-5 and TRBJ2-1, with 9 bases lining up with TRBD2. The CDR3 is made up of 15 amino acids. Germline CDR1 is MNHEY and CDR2 is SVGAGI. J gave up 5 bases and V 6 bases, and 8 bases lay outside the gene matches. The CDR3, as DNA: TGTGCCAGCAGCACCAAGCGGGGGGCCAACAATGAGCAGTTCTTC. Encoded protein: CASSTKRGANNEQFF.

V and J are TRBV6-5 and TRBJ1-1; perhaps TRBD1 as D (5 bases). V lost 4 bases, J lost 1 base, and 10 bases lay in between. The CDR3 is 14 amino acids. The V gene's germline CDR1 is MNHEY and CDR2 SVGAGI. CDR3 in DNA: TGTGCCAGCAGTTCCGGACACACGAACACTGAAGCTTTCTTT. This codes for CASSSGHTNTEAFF.